The clone carrying this T cell receptor (beta chain) was seen more than once but under ten times. V gave up 8 bases and J gave up 15 bases, with 21 bases separating them. Germline V gene data show CDR1 as MDHEN and CDR2 as SYDVKM. The length of the CDR3 is 12 residues. TCRdb independently ran MiXCR on the RT-PCR reads; one entry per CDR3 protein. The table records around 700,000 distinct CDR3 sequences, over 12% of them present only once. The source is a female donor in good health, serving as a healthy control. The sequencing sample was made of memory CD4+ T cells from blood. The chain carries TRBV28 and TRBJ2-3; weak D call: TRBD2 (5 bases). As DNA, the CDR3 is TGTGCCAGCGGGGAGACCGGTCCGGTATGTTATTTT. This encodes CASGETGPVCYF.